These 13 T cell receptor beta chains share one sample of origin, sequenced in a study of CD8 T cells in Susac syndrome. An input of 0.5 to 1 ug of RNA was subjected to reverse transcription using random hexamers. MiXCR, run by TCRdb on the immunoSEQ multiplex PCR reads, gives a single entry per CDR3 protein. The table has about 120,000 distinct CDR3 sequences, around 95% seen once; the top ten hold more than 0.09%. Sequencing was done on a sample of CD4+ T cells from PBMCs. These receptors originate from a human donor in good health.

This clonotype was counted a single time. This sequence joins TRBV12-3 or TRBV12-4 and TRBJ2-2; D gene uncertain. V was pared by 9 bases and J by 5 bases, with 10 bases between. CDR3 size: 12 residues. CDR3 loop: CASTRVTGELFF. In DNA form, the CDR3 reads TGTGCCAGTACAAGGGTGACCGGGGAGCTGTTTTTT.

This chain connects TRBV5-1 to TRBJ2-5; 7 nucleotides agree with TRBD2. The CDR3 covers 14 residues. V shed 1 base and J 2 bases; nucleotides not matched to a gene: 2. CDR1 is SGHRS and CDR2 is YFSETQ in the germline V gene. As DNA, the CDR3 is TGCGCCAGCAGCTTGACTAGCGCACAAGAGACCCAGTACTTC. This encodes CASSLTSAQETQYF. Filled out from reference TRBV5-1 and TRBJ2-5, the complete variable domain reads KAGVTQTPRYLIKTRGQQVTLSCSPISGHRSVSWYQQTPGQGLQFLFEYFSETQRNKGNFPGRFSGRQFSNSRSEMNVSTLELGDSALYLCASSLTSAQETQYFGPGTRLLVL.

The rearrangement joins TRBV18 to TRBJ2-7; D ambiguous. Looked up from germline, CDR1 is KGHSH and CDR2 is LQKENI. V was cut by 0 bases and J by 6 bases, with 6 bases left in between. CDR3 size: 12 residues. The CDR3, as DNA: TGTGCCAGCTCACCACCAGACCGCGAGCAGTACTTC. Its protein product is CASSPPDREQYF.

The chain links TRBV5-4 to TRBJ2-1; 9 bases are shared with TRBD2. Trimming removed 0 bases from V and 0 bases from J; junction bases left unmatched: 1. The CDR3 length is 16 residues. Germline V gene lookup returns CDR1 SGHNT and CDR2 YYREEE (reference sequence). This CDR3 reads CASSLGAGGSYNEQFF. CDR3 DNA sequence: TGTGCCAGCAGCTTGGGAGCGGGAGGCTCCTACAATGAGCAGTTCTTC.

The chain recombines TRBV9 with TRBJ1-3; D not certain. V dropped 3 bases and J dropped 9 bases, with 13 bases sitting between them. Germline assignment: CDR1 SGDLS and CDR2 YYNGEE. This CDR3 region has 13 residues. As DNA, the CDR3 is TGTGCCAGCAGCGCTGACATCGCCTCCACCATATATTTT. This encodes CASSADIASTIYF.

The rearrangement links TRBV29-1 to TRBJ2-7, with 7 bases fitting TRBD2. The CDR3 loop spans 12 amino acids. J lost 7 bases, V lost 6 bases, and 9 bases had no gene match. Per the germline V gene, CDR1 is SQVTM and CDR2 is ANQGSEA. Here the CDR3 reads CSVDSGGEEQYF. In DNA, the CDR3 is TGCAGCGTCGATTCGGGGGGTGAGGAGCAGTACTTC.

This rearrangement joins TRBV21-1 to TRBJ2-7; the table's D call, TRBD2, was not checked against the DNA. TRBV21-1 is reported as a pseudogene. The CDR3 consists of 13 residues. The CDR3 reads CASSRGWPYEQYF. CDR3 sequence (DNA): TGTGCCAGCAGCAGGGGATGGCCCTACGAGCAGTACTTC.

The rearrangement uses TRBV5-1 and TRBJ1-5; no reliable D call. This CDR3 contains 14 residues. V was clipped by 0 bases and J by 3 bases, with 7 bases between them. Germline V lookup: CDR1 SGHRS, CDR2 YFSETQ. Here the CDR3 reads CASSLESFNQPQHF. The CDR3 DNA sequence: TGCGCCAGCAGCTTGGAGAGCTTCAATCAGCCCCAGCATTTT.

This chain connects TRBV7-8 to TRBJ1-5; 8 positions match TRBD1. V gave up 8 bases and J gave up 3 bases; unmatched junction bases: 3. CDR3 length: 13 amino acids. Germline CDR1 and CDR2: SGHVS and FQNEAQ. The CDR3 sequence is CASGTGPNQPQHF. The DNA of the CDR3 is TGTGCCAGCGGGACAGGACCCAATCAGCCCCAGCATTTT. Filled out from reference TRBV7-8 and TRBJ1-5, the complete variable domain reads GAGVSQSPRYKVAKRGQDVALRCDPISGHVSLFWYQQALGQGPEFLTYFQNEAQLDKSGLPSDRFFAERPEGSVSTLKIQRTQQEDSAVYLCASGTGPNQPQHFGDGTRLSIL.

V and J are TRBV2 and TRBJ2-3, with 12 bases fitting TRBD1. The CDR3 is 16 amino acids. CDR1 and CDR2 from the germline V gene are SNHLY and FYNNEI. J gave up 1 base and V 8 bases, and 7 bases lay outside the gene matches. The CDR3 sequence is CASVTGTGGGTDTQYF. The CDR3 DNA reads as TGTGCCAGCGTAACCGGGACAGGGGGCGGCACAGATACGCAGTATTTT.

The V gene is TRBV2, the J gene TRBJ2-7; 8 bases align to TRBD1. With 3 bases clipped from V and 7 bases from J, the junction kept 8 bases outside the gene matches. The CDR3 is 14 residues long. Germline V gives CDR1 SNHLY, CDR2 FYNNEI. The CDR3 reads CASSDGQGTGEQYF. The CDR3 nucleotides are TGTGCCAGCAGTGATGGACAGGGAACTGGAGAGCAGTACTTC. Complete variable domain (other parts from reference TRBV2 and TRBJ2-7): EPEVTQTPSHQVTQMGQEVILRCVPISNHLYFYWYRQILGQKVEFLVSFYNNEISEKSEIFDDQFSVERPDGSNFTLKIRSTKLEDSAMYFCASSDGQGTGEQYFGPGTRLTVT.

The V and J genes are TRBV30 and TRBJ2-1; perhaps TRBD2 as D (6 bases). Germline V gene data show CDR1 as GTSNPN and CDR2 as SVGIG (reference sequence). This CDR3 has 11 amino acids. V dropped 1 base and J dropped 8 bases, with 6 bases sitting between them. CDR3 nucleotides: TGTGCCTGGAGTGGCGGGGATGAGCAGTTCTTC. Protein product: CAWSGGDEQFF.

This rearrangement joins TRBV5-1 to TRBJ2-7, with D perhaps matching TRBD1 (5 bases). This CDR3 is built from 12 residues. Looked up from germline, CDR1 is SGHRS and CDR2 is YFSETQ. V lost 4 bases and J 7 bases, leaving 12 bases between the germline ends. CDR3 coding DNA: TGCGCCAGCAGCCAGGGCATAAGTGAGCAGTACTTC. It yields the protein CASSQGISEQYF.